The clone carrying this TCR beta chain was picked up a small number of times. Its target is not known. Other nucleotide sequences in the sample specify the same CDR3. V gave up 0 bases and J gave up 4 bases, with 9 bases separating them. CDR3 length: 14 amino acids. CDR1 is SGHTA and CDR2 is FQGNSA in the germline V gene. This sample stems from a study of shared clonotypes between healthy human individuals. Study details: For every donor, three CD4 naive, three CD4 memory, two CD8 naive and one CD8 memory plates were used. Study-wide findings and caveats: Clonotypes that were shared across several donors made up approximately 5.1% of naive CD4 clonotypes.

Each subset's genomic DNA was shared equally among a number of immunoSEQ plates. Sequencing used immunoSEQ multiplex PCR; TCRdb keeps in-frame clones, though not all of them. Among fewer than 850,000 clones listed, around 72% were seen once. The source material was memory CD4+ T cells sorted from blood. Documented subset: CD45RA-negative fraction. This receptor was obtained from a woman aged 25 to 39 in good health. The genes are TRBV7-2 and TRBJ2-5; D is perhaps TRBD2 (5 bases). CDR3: CASSLAGRGETQYF. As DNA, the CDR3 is TGTGCCAGCAGCTTAGCGGGGAGAGGAGAGACCCAGTACTTC.